Below are 16 T cell receptor beta chains sequenced from a single sample in a study of blood T cells in healthy people across ages. Next came a second PCR, run for about 6 to 12 cycles, which used a sample-barcoded 5' primer along with a J-beta primer mix. TCRdb passed the 5' RACE reads through MiXCR, listing each CDR3 protein once. The top ten clones hold 25% to 30% of a sample with 700,000 or so distinct CDR3 sequences, over 40% of them seen once. Source material: blood. These receptors came from a man at least 80 years old in good health.

The chain has TRBV12-5 and TRBJ2-2, with 7 nucleotides matching TRBD1. Germline values: CDR1 LGHNT, CDR2 FRNRAP. The V and J ends lost 0 bases and 6 bases, in that order; junction bases with no gene match: 7. This CDR3 is built from 16 residues. CDR3 nucleotides: TGTGCTAGTGGTTTGGTAGAGAGAGGGGGCGCCGGGGAGCTGTTTTTT. This encodes CASGLVERGGAGELFF.

There are a few counts of this clonotype. This chain uses TRBV11-2 with TRBJ1-5, with a weak D call TRBD1 (5 bases). Germline CDR1 and CDR2: SGHAT and FQNNGV. This CDR3 has 16 amino acids. Trimming removed 0 bases at V and 7 bases at J, with 16 bases between. CDR3 amino acids: CASSLEAGRTSQPQHF. The CDR3 region has the DNA TGTGCCAGCAGCTTAGAAGCGGGACGGACCTCCCAGCCCCAGCATTTT.

A few counts support this clonotype. The chain links TRBV20-1 to TRBJ2-7; 7 bases agree with TRBD2. The germline gives CDR1 DFQATT, CDR2 SNEGSKA (reference sequence). The V gene end was trimmed by 3 bases and the J gene end by 0 bases; junction bases not matched to a gene: 8. CDR3 length: 15 amino acids. The CDR3 coding sequence is TGCAGTGCTAGCACCCCCGCTAGCGGCTCCTACGAGCAGTACTTC. Translation gives CSASTPASGSYEQYF.

The V call is TRBV5-6, the J call TRBJ2-1; 7 positions match TRBD2. The germline V gene encodes CDR1 SGHDT and CDR2 YYEEEE. This CDR3 is built from 15 residues. Trimming took 2 bases from V and 4 from J; bases not matched to a gene: 6. The CDR3 loop reads CASSFRAGVYNEQFF. The DNA of the CDR3 is TGTGCCAGCAGCTTTCGTGCGGGAGTTTACAATGAGCAGTTCTTC.

This clonotype was detected only a few times. The chain has TRBV6-2 or TRBV6-3 and TRBJ1-5, with D perhaps matching TRBD1 (5 bases). This CDR3 has 14 residues. Trimming left V 7 bases short and J 5 bases short, with 15 bases between. Germline values: CDR1 MNHEY, CDR2 SVGEGT. In DNA, the CDR3 is TGTGCCAGCACCCCCTGGGGCGAGGATCAGCCCCAGCATTTT. This sequence encodes CASTPWGEDQPQHF.

This clonotype was recorded at least ten times. The chain joins TRBV29-1 to TRBJ2-3; 9 nucleotides agree with TRBD1. The germline V gene has CDR1 SQVTM and CDR2 ANQGSEA. Trimming removed 2 bases from V and 13 bases from J; junction bases left unmatched: 4. The CDR3 consists of 11 residues. The CDR3 DNA sequence: TGCAGCGTTGAATTCCGGGACAGGGAGTATTTT. Amino acid sequence: CSVEFRDREYF.

This clonotype appeared a few times. This chain uses TRBV27 with TRBJ2-1; 10 bases line up with TRBD1. The trim removed 3 bases at V and 4 bases at J, leaving 15 bases unmatched. The CDR3 loop spans 19 amino acids. From germline, CDR1 is MNHEY and CDR2 SMNVEV (reference sequence). The CDR3 nucleotides are TGTGCCAGCAGTTTTGGGACAGGGGCCTTTGGCGGGATTTACAATGAGCAGTTCTTC. Protein sequence: CASSFGTGAFGGIYNEQFF.

Only a few counts were recorded for this clonotype. This rearrangement joins TRBV4-3 to TRBJ1-6, with 7 bases aligning to TRBD1. From germline, CDR1 is LGHNA and CDR2 YSLEER. The CDR3 covers 16 residues. J lost 7 bases, V lost 1 base, and 7 bases had no gene match. The CDR3 DNA sequence: TGCGCCAGCAGCCAAGGTGGCGGGACAGAGAATTCACCCCTCCACTTT. Residues: CASSQGGGTENSPLHF.

This clonotype was seen only a few times. J is TRBJ1-1 and V is TRBV29-1; no clear D gene. The CDR3 is 13 amino acids. V gave up 3 bases and J gave up 0 bases, with 8 bases separating them. CDR1 and CDR2 (germline): SQVTM, ANQGSEA. Here the CDR3 DNA reads TGCAGCGTTGAGTCTCAAATGAACACTGAAGCTTTCTTT. Its translation: CSVESQMNTEAFF.

Remarks on this clonotype: One base away lies a much larger clone, so this may be a sequencing read error. The V and J genes are TRBV7-2 and TRBJ2-3; 9 bases fit TRBD1. V shed 5 bases, J shed 4 bases, and the junction held 10 bases outside the gene matches. This CDR3 spans 16 amino acids. CDR1 is SGHTA and CDR2 is FQGNSA in the germline V gene. In nucleotides, the CDR3 is TGTGCCAGCAGCACCGGGACAGGGTACCGCGCAGATACGCAGTATTTT. This gives the protein CASSTGTGYRADTQYF.

The CDR3 DNA reads TGTGCCAGCAGTTTATCGGGACTAGCGGGAGCTAGCGATGAGCAGTTCTTC. It encodes CASSLSGLAGASDEQFF. The chain combines TRBV27 with TRBJ2-1; 14 bases agree with TRBD2. Trimming at V came to 0 bases and at J to 8 bases, leaving 6 bases not matched to a gene. The germline V gene encodes CDR1 MNHEY and CDR2 SMNVEV (reference sequence). The CDR3 runs 17 residues.

The chain has TRBV6-5 and TRBJ2-7; 8 positions match TRBD1. V was pared by 6 bases and J by 1 base, with 8 bases of the junction left unmatched. Germline V gene data show CDR1 as MNHEY and CDR2 as SVGAGI. CDR3 length equals 15 residues. The CDR3 DNA reads as TGTGCCAGCAGGCCCGACAGGGGCCGGTCCTACGAGCAGTACTTC. Encoded protein: CASRPDRGRSYEQYF.

The V call is TRBV12-3 or TRBV12-4, the J call TRBJ2-5; D is undetermined. The CDR3 length is 12 residues. The ends were cut back, 2 bases at V and 5 bases at J, with 6 bases in the middle. CDR3 sequence: CASSLTAETQYF. The CDR3 DNA reads TGTGCCAGCAGTTTAACAGCGGAGACCCAGTACTTC.

The chain recombines TRBV5-1 with TRBJ2-1; 13 bases are shared with TRBD2. TRBJ2-7 explains the end of the DNA better; the J call may be wrong. Looked up from germline, CDR1 is SGHRS and CDR2 is YFSETQ. This CDR3 region has 16 residues. The CDR3 nucleotides read TGCGCCAGCAGCTTGTTCACTAGCGGGGGGGCAGGTGAGCAGTACTTC. This translates into CASSLFTSGGAGEQYF.

To note about this clonotype: One junction end disagrees with the germline gene, perhaps due to a read error. The rearrangement joins TRBV15 to TRBJ2-1, with a tentative D call TRBD2 (6 bases). The CDR3 is 16 residues long. Germline assignment: CDR1 LNHNV and CDR2 YYDKDF (reference sequence). CDR3 DNA sequence: TGTGCCTCCAGCAGAGATAGCGGAGTTTATTACAATGAGCAGTTCTTC. Amino acids: CASSRDSGVYYNEQFF. The full variable domain, rest sourced from reference TRBV15 and TRBJ2-1, is DAMVIQNPRYQVTQFGKPVTLSCSQTLNHNVMYWYQQKSSQAPKLLFHYYDKDFNNEADTPDNFQSRRPNTSFCFLDIRSPGLGDTAMYLCASSRDSGVYYNEQFFGPGTRLTVL.

This clonotype was seen more than once but under ten times. This sequence joins TRBV20-1 and TRBJ1-1; a possible D gene is TRBD1 (5 bases). The V gene's germline CDR1 is DFQATT and CDR2 SNEGSKA (reference sequence). The CDR3 covers 14 residues. Trimming removed 3 bases from V and 1 base from J, with 12 bases in between. The CDR3 DNA is TGCAGTGCTAGGCCCTATCAGGGGAACACTGAAGCTTTCTTT. Its translation: CSARPYQGNTEAFF.